The rows below give T cell receptor beta chains drawn from one sample of a study of graft-versus-host responses after intestinal transplantation. Libraries were prepared by immunoSEQ multiplex PCR; TCRdb keeps only in-frame clonotypes and omits some of them. The sample comprises 85,000 to 100,000 clones, about 82% of which are singletons, and over 1.1% rests with the top ten. The source material was PBMCs, sampled 255 days after intestinal transplant. The receptor source for this set is a human patient who received an intestinal transplant, so some T cells may come from the graft donor. CDR3s include the opening cysteine and the closing phenylalanine or tryptophan. Each record gives: J gene, V gene, clone size, CDR3 protein. Rows may omit the clone size; those that give it use once, few, many or a size class.

TRBJ1-2	TRBV5-4	few	CASSPGQGDYGYTF
TRBJ2-1	TRBV6-5	.	CASRSTGAYNEQFF
TRBJ2-1	TRBV25-1	.	CASSEPRARGSYNEQFF
TRBJ2-5	TRBV2	.	CASSVARGAGETQYF
TRBJ1-5	TRBV7-2	.	CASSFLSDRGNQPQHF
TRBJ2-3	TRBV9	.	CASSVTPSPDYTDTQYF
TRBJ2-7	TRBV28	.	CASSGTPYYEQYF
TRBJ2-3	TRBV5-1	.	CASRLQGSTDTQYF
TRBJ2-3	TRBV7-7	.	CASSSGQPPDTQYF
TRBJ1-3	TRBV7-2	few	CASSRRTTGNTIYF
TRBJ2-1	TRBV9	.	CASSAGTSGYNEQFF
TRBJ1-6	TRBV28	.	CASSFRDYYNSPLHF
TRBJ1-5	TRBV28	.	CASSLWAGFWPQHF
TRBJ1-2	TRBV23-1	.	CASSRGIPYGYTF
TRBJ2-1	TRBV6-5	.	CASSYLDRLNYNEQFF
TRBJ2-7	TRBV4-1	.	CASSQGMGLAGREQYF
TRBJ1-5	TRBV28	.	CASGEAGNQPQHF